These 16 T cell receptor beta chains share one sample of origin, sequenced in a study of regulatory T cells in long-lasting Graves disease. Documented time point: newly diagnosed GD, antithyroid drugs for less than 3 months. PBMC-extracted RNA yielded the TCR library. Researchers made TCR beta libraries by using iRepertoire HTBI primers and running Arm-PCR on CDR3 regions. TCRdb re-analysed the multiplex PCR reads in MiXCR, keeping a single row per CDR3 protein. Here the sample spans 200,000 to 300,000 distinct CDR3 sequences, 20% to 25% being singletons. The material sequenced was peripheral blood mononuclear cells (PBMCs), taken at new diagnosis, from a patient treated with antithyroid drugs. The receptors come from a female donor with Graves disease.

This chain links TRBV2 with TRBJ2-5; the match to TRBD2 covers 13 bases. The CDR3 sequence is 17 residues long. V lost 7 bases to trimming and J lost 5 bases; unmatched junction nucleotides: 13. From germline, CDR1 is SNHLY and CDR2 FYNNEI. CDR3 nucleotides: TGTGCCAGCATTACTAGCGGGAGGGCCAGGGTAGAGGAGACCCAGTACTTC. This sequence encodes CASITSGRARVEETQYF.

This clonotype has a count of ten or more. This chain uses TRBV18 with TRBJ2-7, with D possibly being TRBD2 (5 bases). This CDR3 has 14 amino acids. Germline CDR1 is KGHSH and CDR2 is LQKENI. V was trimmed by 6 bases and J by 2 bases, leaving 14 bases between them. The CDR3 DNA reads TGTGCCAGCTCCCGGACTGCTGACCCCTACGAGCAGTACTTC. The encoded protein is CASSRTADPYEQYF.

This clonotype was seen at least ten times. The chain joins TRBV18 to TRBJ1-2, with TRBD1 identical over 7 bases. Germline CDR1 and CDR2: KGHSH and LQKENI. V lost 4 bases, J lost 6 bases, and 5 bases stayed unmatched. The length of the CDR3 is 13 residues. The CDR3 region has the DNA TGTGCCAGCTCACTAACAGGGGTCGATGGCTACACCTTC. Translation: CASSLTGVDGYTF.

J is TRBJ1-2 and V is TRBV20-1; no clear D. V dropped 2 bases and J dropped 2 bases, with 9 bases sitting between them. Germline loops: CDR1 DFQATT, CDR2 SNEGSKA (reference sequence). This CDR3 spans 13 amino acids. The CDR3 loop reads CSARIRLNYGYTF. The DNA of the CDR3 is TGCAGTGCTAGAATTAGGTTGAACTATGGCTACACCTTC.

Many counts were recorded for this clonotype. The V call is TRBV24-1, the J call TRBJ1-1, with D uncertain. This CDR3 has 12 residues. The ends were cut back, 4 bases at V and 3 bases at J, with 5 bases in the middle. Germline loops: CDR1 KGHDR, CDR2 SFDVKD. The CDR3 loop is CATSDRYTEAFF. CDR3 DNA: TGTGCCACCAGTGACAGGTACACTGAAGCTTTCTTT.

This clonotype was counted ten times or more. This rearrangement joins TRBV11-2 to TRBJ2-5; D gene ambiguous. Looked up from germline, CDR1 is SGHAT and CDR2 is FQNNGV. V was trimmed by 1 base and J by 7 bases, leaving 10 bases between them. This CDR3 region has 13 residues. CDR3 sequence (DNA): TGTGCCAGCAGCTTAGGTGGCGTTTGGACCCAGTACTTC. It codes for CASSLGGVWTQYF.

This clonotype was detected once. The CDR3: CSAKQAGTDTQYF. The DNA of the CDR3 is TGCAGTGCTAAGCAGGCAGGCACAGATACGCAGTATTTT. The rearrangement joins TRBV20-1 to TRBJ2-3, with D hard to call. Looked up from germline, CDR1 is DFQATT and CDR2 is SNEGSKA (reference sequence). CDR3 length: 13 residues. V was trimmed by 4 bases and J by 1 base, leaving 9 bases between them.

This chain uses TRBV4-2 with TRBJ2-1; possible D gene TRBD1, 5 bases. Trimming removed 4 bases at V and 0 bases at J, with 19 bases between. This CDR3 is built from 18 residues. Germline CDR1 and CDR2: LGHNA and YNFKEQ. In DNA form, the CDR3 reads TGTGCCAGCAGCCGCGCCGTTGGTCAGGGCATCTCCTACAATGAGCAGTTCTTC. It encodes CASSRAVGQGISYNEQFF.

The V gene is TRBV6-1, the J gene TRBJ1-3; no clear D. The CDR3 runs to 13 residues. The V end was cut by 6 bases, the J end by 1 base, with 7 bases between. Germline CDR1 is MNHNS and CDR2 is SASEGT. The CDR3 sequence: CASSTSSGNTIYF. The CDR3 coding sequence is TGTGCCAGCAGCACGTCGTCTGGAAACACCATATATTTT.

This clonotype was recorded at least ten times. The CDR3 region has the DNA TGTGCCAGCAGTTACGAAGGGACTAGCGGGAGGGCCGTCACCTACAATGAGCAGTTCTTC. This translates into CASSYEGTSGRAVTYNEQFF. The chain employs TRBV6-2 or TRBV6-3 and TRBJ2-1, with TRBD2 matching over 16 bases. The CDR3 runs 20 residues. Unmatched junction bases numbered 9, after V lost 2 bases and J lost 2 bases. Looked up from germline, CDR1 is MNHEY and CDR2 is SVGEGT.

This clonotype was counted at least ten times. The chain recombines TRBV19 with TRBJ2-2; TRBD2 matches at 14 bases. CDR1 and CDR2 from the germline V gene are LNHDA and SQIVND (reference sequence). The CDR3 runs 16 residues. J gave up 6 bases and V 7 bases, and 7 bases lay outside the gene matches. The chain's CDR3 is CASIGTSGSGAGELFF. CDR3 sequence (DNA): TGTGCCAGTATCGGGACTAGCGGGAGTGGCGCCGGGGAGCTGTTTTTT.

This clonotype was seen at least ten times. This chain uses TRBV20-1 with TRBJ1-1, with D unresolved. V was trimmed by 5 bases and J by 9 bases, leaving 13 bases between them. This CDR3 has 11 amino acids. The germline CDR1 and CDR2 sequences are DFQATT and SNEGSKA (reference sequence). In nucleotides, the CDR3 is TGCAGTGCTCAGGCGAGCGGCCAAGCTTTCTTT. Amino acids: CSAQASGQAFF.

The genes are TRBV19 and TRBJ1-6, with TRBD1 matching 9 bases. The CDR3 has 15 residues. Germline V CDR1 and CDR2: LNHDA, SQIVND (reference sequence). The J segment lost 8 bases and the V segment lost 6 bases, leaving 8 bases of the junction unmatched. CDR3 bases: TGTGCCAGTAGAGGATACAGGGGGCTATATTCACCCCTCCACTTT. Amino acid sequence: CASRGYRGLYSPLHF.

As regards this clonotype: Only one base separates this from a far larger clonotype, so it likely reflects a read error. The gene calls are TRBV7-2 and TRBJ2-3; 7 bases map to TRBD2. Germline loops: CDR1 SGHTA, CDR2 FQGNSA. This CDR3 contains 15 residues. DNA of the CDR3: TGTGCCAGCAGCGCCAGGGTAGCGGGCACAGGTACGCAGTATTTT. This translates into CASSARVAGTGTQYF.

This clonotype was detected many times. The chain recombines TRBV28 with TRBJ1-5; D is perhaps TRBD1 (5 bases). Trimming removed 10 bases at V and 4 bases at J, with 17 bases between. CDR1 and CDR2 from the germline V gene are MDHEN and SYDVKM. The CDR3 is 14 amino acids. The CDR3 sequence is CATTLGRRNQPQHF. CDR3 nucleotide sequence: TGTGCCACCACGTTGGGACGGCGAAATCAGCCCCAGCATTTT. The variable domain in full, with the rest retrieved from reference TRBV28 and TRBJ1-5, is DVKVTQSSRYLVKRTGEKVFLECVQDMDHENMFWYRQDPGLGLRLIYFSYDVKMKEKGDIPEGYSVSREKKERFSLILESASTNQTSMYLCATTLGRRNQPQHFGDGTRLSIL.

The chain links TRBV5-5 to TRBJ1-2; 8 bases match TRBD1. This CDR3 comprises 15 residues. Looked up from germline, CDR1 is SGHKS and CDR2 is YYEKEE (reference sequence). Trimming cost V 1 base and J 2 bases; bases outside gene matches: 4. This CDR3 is CASSLQRTGNYGYTF. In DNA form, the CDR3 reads TGTGCCAGCAGCTTGCAAAGGACAGGGAACTATGGCTACACCTTC. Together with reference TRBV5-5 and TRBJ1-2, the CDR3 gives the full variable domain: DAGVTQSPTHLIKTRGQQVTLRCSPISGHKSVSWYQQVLGQGPQFIFQYYEKEERGRGNFPDRFSARQFPNYSSELNVNALLLGDSALYLCASSLQRTGNYGYTFGSGTRLTVV.